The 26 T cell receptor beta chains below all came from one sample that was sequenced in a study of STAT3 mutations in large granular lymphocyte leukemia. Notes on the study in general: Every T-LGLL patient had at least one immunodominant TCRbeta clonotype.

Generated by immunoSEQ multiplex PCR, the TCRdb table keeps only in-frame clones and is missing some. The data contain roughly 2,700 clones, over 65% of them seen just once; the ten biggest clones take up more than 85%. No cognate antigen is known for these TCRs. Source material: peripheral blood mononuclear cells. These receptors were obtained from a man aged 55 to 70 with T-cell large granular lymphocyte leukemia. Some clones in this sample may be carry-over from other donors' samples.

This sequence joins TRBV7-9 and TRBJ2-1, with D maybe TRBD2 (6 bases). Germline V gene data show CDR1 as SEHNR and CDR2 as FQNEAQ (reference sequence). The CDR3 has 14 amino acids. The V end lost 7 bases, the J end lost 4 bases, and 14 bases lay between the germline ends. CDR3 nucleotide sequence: TGTGCCAGCACCGGCGGGACTTCTTACAATGAGCAGTTCTTC. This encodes CASTGGTSYNEQFF.

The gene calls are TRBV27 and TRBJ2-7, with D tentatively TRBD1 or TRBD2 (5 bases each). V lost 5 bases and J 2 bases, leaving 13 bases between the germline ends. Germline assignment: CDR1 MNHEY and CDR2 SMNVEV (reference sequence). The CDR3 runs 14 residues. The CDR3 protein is CASSKLGRTYEQYF. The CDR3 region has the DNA TGTGCCAGCAGTAAGTTGGGACGGACCTACGAGCAGTACTTC.

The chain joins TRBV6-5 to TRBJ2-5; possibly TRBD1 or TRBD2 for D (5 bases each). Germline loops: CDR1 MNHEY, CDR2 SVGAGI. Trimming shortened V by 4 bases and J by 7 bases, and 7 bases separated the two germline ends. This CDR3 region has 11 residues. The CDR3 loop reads CASSFGATQYF. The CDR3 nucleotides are TGTGCCAGCAGTTTCGGGGCGACCCAGTACTTC.

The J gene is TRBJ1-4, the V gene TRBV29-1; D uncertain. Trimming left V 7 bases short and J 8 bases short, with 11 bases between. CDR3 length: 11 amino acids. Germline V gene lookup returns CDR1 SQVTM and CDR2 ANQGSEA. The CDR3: CSGRAGEKLFF. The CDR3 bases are TGCAGCGGGAGGGCTGGGGAAAAACTGTTTTTT.

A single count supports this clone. CDR3 nucleotide sequence: TGTGCCACCATGGCGCTCTCCTCCGGAGAGACCCAGTACTTC. Translating gives CATMALSSGETQYF. The genes are TRBV15 and TRBJ2-5, with D unresolved. The CDR3 covers 14 residues. Germline V lookup: CDR1 LNHNV, CDR2 YYDKDF (reference sequence). Trimming left V 7 bases short and J 4 bases short, with 16 bases between. Using reference TRBV15 and TRBJ2-5 for the parts outside the CDR3, the full variable domain is DAMVIQNPRYQVTQFGKPVTLSCSQTLNHNVMYWYQQKSSQAPKLLFHYYDKDFNNEADTPDNFQSRRPNTSFCFLDIRSPGLGDTAMYLCATMALSSGETQYFGPGTRLLVL.

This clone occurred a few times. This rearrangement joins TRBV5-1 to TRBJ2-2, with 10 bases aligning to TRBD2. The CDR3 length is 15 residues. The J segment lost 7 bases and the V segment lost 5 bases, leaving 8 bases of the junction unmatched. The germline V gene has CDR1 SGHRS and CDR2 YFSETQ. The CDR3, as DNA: TGCGCCAGCAGATCTACTAGCGGGATTGGCGGGGAGCTGTTTTTT. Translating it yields CASRSTSGIGGELFF.

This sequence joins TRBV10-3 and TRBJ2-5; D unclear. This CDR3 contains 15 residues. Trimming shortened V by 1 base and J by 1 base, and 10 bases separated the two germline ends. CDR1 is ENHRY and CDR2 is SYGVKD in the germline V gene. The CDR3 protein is CAISEFGVSQETQYF. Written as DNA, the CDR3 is TGTGCCATCAGTGAGTTTGGGGTTAGCCAAGAGACCCAGTACTTC.

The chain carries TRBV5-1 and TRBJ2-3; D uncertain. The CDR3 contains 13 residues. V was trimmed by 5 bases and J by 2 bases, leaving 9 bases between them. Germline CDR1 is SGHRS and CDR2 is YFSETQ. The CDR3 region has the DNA TGCGCCAGCAGACAGACTTCCACAGATACGCAGTATTTT. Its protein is CASRQTSTDTQYF.

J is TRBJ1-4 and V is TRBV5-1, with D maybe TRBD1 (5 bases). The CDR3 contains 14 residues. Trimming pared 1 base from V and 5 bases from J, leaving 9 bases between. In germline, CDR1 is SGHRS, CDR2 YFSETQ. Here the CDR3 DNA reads TGCGCCAGCAGCTTGCAGGGAACAAATGAAAAACTGTTTTTT. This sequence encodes CASSLQGTNEKLFF.

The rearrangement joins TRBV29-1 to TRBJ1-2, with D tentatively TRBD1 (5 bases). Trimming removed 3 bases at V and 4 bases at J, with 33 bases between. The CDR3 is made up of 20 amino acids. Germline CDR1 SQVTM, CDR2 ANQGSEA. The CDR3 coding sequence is TGCAGCGTTGACCTACTTGGAGGCAGGGATACAACCGCTTCCGGCTATGGCTACACCTTC. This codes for CSVDLLGGRDTTASGYGYTF.

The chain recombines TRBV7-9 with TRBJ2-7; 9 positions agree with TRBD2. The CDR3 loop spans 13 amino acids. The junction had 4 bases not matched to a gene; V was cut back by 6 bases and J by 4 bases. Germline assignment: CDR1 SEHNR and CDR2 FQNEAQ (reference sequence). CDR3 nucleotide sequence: TGTGCCAGCAGTAGCGGGAGAGAATACGAGCAGTACTTC. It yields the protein CASSSGREYEQYF.

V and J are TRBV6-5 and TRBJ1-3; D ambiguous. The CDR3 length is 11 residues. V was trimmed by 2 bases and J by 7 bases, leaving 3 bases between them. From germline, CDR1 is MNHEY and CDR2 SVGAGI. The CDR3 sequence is CASSYSNTIYF. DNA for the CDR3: TGTGCCAGCAGTTACAGCAACACCATATATTTT.

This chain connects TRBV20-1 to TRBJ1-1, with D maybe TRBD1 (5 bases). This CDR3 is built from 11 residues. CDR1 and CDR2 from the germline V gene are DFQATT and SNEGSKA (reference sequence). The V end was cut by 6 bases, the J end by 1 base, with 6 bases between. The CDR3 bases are TGCAGTGCGGGACGGAACACTGAAGCTTTCTTT. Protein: CSAGRNTEAFF.

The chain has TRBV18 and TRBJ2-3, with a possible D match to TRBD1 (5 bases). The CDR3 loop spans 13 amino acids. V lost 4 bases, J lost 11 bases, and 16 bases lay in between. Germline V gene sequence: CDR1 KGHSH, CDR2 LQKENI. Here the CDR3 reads CASSLVREGEQYF. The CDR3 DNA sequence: TGTGCCAGCTCACTCGTCAGGGAAGGAGAGCAGTATTTT.

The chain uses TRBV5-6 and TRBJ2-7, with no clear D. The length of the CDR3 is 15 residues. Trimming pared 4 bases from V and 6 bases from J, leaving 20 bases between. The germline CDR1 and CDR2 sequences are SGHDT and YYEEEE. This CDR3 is CASSMLVPSDSEQYF. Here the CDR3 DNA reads TGTGCCAGCAGCATGTTGGTACCTTCAGACTCCGAGCAGTACTTC. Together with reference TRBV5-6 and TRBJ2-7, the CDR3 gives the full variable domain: DAGVTQSPTHLIKTRGQQVTLRCSPKSGHDTVSWYQQALGQGPQFIFQYYEEEERQRGNFPDRFSGHQFPNYSSELNVNALLLGDSALYLCASSMLVPSDSEQYFGPGTRLTVT.

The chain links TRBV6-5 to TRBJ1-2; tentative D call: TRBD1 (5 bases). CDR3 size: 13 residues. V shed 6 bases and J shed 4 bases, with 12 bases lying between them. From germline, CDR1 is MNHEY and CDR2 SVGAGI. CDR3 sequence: CASRRQTFYGYTF. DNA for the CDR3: TGTGCCAGCAGGAGACAGACGTTCTATGGCTACACCTTC.

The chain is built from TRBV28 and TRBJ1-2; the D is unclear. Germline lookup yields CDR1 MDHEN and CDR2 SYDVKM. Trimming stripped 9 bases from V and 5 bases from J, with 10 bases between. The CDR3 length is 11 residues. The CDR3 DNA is TGTGCCAGTAGTGGAGCTTATGGCTACACCTTC. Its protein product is CASSGAYGYTF.

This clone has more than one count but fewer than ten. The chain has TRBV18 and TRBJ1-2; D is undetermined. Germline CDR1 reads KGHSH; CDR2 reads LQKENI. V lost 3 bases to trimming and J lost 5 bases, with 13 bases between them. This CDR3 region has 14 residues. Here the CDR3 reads CASSPDQRAYGYTF. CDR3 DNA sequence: TGTGCCAGCTCACCCGATCAGCGAGCATATGGCTACACCTTC.

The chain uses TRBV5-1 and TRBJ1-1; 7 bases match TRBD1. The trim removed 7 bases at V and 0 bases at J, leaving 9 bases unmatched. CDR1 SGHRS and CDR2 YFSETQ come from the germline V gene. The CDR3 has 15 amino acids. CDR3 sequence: CASRPQGEMNTEAFF. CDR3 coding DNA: TGCGCCAGCCGCCCTCAGGGGGAAATGAACACTGAAGCTTTCTTT.

The CDR3 loop is CASSLGVEQFF. The CDR3 DNA sequence: TGTGCCAGCAGCTTGGGGGTTGAGCAGTTCTTC. The chain couples TRBV5-7 to TRBJ2-1; the D is unclear. TRBV5-7 is assigned to the ORF class and has an uncertain function. The ends were cut back, 0 bases at V and 9 bases at J, with 4 bases in the middle. CDR3 length: 11 residues.

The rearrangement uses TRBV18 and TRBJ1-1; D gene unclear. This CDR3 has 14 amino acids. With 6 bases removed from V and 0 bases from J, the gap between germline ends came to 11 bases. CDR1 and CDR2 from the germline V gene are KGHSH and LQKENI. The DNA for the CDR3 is TGTGCCAGCTCCCAACCTTTGTTGAACACTGAAGCTTTCTTT. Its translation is CASSQPLLNTEAFF.

CDR3 protein: CASSKDRATYEQYF. The DNA of the CDR3 is TGCGCCAGCAGCAAGGACAGGGCGACCTACGAGCAGTACTTC. V gene TRBV5-1 combines with J gene TRBJ2-7; 8 bases match TRBD1. Germline V CDR1 and CDR2: SGHRS, YFSETQ. The CDR3 has 14 amino acids. After removal of 4 bases from V and 2 bases from J, the junction contained 5 bases not matched to a gene.

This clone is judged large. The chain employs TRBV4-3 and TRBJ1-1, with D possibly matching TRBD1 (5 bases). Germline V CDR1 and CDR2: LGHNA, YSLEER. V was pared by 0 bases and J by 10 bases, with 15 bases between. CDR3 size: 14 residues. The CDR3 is CASSQDRGDGRAFF. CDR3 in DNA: TGCGCCAGCAGCCAAGATCGCGGGGACGGTCGAGCTTTCTTT.

In nucleotides, the CDR3 is TGTGCCAGCAGCGGGCGACAGGGTACAGATACGCAGTATTTT. Translating it yields CASSGRQGTDTQYF. The gene calls are TRBV5-6 and TRBJ2-3, with TRBD1 identical over 7 bases. The CDR3 loop spans 14 amino acids. The V gene's germline CDR1 is SGHDT and CDR2 YYEEEE. The V and J ends lost 4 bases and 3 bases, in that order; junction bases with no gene match: 5.

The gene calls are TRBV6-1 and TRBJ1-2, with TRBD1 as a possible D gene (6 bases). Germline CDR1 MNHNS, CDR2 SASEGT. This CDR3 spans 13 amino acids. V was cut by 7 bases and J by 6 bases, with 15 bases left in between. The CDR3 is CASTQERGNGYTF. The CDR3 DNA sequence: TGTGCCAGCACCCAAGAAAGGGGGAATGGCTACACCTTC.

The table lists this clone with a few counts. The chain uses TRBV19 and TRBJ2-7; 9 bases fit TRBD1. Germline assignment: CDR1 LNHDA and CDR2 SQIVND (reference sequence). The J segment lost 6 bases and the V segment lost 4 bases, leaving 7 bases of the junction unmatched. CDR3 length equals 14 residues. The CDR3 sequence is CASSTLTGGAEQYF. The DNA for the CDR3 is TGTGCCAGTAGTACTTTAACAGGGGGCGCCGAGCAGTACTTC.